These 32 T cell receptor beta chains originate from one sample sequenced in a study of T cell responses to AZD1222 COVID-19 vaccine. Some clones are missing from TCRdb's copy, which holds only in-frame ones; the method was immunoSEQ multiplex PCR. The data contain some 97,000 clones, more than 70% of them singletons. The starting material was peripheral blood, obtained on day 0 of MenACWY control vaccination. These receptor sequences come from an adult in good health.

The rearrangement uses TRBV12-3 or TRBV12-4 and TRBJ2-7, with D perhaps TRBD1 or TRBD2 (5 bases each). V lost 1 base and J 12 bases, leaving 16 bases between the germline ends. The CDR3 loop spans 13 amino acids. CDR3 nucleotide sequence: TGTGCCAGCAGTTTAGGGGTGAGGGCAGGGAGGTACTTC. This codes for CASSLGVRAGRYF.

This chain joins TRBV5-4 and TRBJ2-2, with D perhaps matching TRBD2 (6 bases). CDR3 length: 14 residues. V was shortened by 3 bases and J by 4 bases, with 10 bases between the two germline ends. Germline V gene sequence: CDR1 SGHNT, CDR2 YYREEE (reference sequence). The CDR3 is CASSSEGLTGELFF. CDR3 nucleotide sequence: TGTGCCAGCAGCTCGGAGGGACTCACCGGGGAGCTGTTTTTT.

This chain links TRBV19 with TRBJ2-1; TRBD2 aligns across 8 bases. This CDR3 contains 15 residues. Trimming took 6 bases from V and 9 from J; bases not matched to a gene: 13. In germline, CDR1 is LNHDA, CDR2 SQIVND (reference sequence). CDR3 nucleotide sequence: TGTGCCAGTAGCCCGACCGGACTAGCCAACCGTGAGCAGTTCTTC. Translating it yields CASSPTGLANREQFF.

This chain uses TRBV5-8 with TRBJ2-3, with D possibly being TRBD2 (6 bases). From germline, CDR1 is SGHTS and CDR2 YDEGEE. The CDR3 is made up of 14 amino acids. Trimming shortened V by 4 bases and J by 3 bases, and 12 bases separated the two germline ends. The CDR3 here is CASSTGVATDTQYF. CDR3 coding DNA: TGTGCCAGCAGCACGGGAGTAGCAACAGATACGCAGTATTTT.

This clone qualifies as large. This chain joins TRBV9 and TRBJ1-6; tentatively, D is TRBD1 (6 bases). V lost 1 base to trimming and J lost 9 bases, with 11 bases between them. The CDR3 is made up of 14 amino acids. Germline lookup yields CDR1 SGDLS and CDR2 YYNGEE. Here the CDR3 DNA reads TGTGCCAGCAGCGTACAGGGGAGCGGTTCACCCCTCCACTTT. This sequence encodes CASSVQGSGSPLHF.

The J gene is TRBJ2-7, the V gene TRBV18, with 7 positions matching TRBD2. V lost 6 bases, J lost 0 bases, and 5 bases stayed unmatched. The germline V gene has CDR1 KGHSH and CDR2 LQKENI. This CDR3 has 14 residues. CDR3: CASSGGGLSYEQYF. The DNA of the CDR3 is TGTGCCAGCTCGGGGGGAGGGCTCTCCTACGAGCAGTACTTC.

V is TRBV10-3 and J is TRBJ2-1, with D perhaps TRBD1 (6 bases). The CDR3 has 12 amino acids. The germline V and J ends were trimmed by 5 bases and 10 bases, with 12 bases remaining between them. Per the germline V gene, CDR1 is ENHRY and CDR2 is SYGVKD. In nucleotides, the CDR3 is TGTGCCATCAGTATAACCGACAGGGAGCAGTTCTTC. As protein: CAISITDREQFF.

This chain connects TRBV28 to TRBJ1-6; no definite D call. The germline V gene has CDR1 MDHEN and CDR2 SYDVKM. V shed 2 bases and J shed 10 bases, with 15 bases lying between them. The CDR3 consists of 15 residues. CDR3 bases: TGTGCCAGCAGTTTACCCTCGCGCCTCAGATCACCCCTCCACTTT. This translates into CASSLPSRLRSPLHF.

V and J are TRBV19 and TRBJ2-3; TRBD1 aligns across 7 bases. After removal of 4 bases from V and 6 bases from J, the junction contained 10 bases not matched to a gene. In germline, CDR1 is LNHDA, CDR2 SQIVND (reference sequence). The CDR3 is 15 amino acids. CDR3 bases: TGTGCCAGTAGTACGGTAGGGGGCGGTTTTGATACGCAGTATTTT. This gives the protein CASSTVGGGFDTQYF.

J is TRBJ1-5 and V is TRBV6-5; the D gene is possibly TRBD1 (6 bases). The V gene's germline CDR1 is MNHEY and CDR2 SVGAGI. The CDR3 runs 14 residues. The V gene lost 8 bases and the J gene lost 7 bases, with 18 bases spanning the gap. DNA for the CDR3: TGTGCCAGCTCGGAGACAGGTGCTCGGCAGCCCCAGCATTTT. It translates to CASSETGARQPQHF.

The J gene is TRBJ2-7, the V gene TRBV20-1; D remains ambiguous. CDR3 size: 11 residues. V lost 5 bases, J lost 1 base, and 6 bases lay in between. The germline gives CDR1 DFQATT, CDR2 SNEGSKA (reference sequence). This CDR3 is CSALDSYEQYF. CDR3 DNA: TGCAGTGCTCTAGATTCCTACGAGCAGTACTTC.

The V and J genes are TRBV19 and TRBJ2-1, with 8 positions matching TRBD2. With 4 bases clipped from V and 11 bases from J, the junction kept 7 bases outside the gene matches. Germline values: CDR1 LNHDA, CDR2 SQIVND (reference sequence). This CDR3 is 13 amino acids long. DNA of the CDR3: TGTGCCAGTAGTACCCAACGGACTAGCAAGCAGTTCTTC. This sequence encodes CASSTQRTSKQFF. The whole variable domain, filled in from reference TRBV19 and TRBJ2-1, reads DGGITQSPKYLFRKEGQNVTLSCEQNLNHDAMYWYRQDPGQGLRLIYYSQIVNDFQKGDIAEGYSVSREKKESFPLTVTSAQKNPTAFYLCASSTQRTSKQFFGPGTRLTVL.

The DNA of the CDR3 is TGTGCCAGCAGCCCCGATCTGGCCGGGGAGCTGTTTTTT. The encoded protein is CASSPDLAGELFF. V gene TRBV11-2 combines with J gene TRBJ2-2; D not resolved. Germline values: CDR1 SGHAT, CDR2 FQNNGV. The CDR3 is 13 amino acids. V lost 5 bases and J 6 bases, leaving 10 bases between the germline ends. The complete variable domain, with remaining parts taken from reference TRBV11-2 and TRBJ2-2, reads EAGVAQSPRYKIIEKRQSVAFWCNPISGHATLYWYQQILGQGPKLLIQFQNNGVVDDSQLPKDRFSAERLKGVDSTLKIQPAKLEDSAVYLCASSPDLAGELFFGEGSRLTVL.

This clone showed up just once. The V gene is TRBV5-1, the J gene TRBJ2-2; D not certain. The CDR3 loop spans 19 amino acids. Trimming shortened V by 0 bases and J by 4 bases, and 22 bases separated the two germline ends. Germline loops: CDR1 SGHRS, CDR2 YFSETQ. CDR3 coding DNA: TGCGCCAGCAGCTTGGGATTGGTGGGCGCGCGTGACGGCACCGGGGAGCTGTTTTTT. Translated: CASSLGLVGARDGTGELFF. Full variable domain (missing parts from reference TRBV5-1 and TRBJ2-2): KAGVTQTPRYLIKTRGQQVTLSCSPISGHRSVSWYQQTPGQGLQFLFEYFSETQRNKGNFPGRFSGRQFSNSRSEMNVSTLELGDSALYLCASSLGLVGARDGTGELFFGEGSRLTVL.

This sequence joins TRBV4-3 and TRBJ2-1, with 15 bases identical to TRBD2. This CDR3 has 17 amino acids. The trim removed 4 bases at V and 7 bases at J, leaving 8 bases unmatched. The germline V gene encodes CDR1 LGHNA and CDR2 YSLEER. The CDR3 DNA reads TGCGCCAGCAGCCCCCGGGGACTAGCGGGAGGTCGGAATGAGCAGTTCTTC. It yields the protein CASSPRGLAGGRNEQFF.

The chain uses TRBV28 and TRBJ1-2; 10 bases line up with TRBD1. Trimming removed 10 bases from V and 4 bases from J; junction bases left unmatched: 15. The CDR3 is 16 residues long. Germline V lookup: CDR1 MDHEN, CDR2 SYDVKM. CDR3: CATCVRRTGGTYGYTF. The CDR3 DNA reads TGTGCCACCTGCGTCAGAAGGACAGGGGGTACCTATGGCTACACCTTC.

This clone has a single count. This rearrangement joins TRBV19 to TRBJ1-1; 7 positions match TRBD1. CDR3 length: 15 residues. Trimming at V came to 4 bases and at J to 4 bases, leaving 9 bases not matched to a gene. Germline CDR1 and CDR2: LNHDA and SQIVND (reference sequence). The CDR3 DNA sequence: TGTGCCAGTAGTAGGTGGGAGGGGGCGGGCACTGAAGCTTTCTTT. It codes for CASSRWEGAGTEAFF. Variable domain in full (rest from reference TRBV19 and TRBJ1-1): DGGITQSPKYLFRKEGQNVTLSCEQNLNHDAMYWYRQDPGQGLRLIYYSQIVNDFQKGDIAEGYSVSREKKESFPLTVTSAQKNPTAFYLCASSRWEGAGTEAFFGQGTRLTVV.

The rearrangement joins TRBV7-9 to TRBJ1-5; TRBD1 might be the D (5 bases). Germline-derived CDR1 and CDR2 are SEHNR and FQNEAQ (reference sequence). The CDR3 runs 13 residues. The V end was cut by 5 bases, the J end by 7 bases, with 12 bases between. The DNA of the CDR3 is TGTGCCAGCAGCCGTCATGGGGACCAGCCCCAGCATTTT. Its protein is CASSRHGDQPQHF.

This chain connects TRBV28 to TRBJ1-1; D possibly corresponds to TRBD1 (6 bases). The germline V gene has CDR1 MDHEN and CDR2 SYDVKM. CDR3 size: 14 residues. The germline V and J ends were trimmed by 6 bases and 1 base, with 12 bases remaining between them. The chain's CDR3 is CASREGGENTEAFF. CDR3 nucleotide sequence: TGTGCCAGCAGAGAAGGGGGAGAGAACACTGAAGCTTTCTTT. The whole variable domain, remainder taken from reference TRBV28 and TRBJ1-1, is DVKVTQSSRYLVKRTGEKVFLECVQDMDHENMFWYRQDPGLGLRLIYFSYDVKMKEKGDIPEGYSVSREKKERFSLILESASTNQTSMYLCASREGGENTEAFFGQGTRLTVV.

CDR3 amino acids: CASRISGQDGTGELFF. The DNA for the CDR3 is TGTGCCAGCAGGATTTCGGGACAGGATGGCACCGGGGAGCTGTTTTTT. The gene calls are TRBV28 and TRBJ2-2; 8 nucleotides line up with TRBD1. The junction had 10 bases not matched to a gene; V was cut back by 6 bases and J by 4 bases. The CDR3 has 16 residues. CDR1 and CDR2 (germline): MDHEN, SYDVKM. The complete variable domain, with remaining parts taken from reference TRBV28 and TRBJ2-2, reads DVKVTQSSRYLVKRTGEKVFLECVQDMDHENMFWYRQDPGLGLRLIYFSYDVKMKEKGDIPEGYSVSREKKERFSLILESASTNQTSMYLCASRISGQDGTGELFFGEGSRLTVL.

CDR3 in DNA: TGTGCCAGCAGCTCCCGGCGGAGCGGGAGGACAGATACGCAGTATTTT. It encodes CASSSRRSGRTDTQYF. The chain is built from TRBV7-9 and TRBJ2-3; 9 bases line up with TRBD2. The junction had 8 bases not matched to a gene; V was cut back by 4 bases and J by 3 bases. The V gene's germline CDR1 is SEHNR and CDR2 FQNEAQ (reference sequence). CDR3 length: 16 residues.

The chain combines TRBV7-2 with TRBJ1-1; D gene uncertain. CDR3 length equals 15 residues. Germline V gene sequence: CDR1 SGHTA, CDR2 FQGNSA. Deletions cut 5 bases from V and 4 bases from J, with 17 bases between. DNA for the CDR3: TGTGCCAGCAGCCCTCTTCCAATGTTGGGCACTGAAGCTTTCTTT. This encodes CASSPLPMLGTEAFF.

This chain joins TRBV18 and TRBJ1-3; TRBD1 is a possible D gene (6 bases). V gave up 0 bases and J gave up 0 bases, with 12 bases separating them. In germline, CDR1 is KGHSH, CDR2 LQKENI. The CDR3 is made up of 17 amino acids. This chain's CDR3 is CASSPPRDTSSGNTIYF. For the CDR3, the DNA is TGTGCCAGCTCACCACCGCGGGACACAAGCTCTGGAAACACCATATATTTT.

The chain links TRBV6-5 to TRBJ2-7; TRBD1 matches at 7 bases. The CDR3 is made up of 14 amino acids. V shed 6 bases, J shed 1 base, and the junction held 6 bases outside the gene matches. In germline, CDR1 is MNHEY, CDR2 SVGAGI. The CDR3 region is CASRQDRASYEQYF. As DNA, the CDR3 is TGTGCCAGCAGGCAAGACAGGGCGTCCTACGAGCAGTACTTC.

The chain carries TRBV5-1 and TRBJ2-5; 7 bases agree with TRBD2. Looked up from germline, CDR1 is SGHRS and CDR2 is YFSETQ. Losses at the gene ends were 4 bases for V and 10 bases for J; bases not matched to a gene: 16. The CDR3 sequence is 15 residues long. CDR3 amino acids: CASSIDLGTTAVQYF. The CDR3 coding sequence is TGCGCCAGCAGCATAGACCTCGGGACTACCGCGGTCCAGTACTTC.

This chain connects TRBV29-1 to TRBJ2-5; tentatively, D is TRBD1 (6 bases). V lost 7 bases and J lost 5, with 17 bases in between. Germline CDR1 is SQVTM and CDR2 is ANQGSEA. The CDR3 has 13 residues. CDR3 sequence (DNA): TGCAGCGCGCCCGGCGCAGGGGTTGAGACCCAGTACTTC. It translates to CSAPGAGVETQYF.

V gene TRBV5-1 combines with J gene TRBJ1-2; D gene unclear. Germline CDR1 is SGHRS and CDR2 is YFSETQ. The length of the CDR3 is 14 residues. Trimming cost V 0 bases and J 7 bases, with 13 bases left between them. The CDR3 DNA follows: TGCGCCAGCAGCTTGGATTGGGCAGCGGGTGGCTACACCTTC. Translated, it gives CASSLDWAAGGYTF.

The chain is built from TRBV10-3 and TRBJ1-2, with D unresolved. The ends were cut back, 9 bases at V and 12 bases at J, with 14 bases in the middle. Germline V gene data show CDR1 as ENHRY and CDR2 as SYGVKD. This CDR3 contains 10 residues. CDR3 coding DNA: TGTGCCATAGGCCCCGGTGGGGACACCTTC. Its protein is CAIGPGGDTF.

CDR3 region: CASSYSTGGATNEKLFF. The CDR3 region has the DNA TGTGCCAGCAGTTACTCGACAGGGGGGGCAACTAATGAAAAACTGTTTTTT. This chain links TRBV28 with TRBJ1-4, with TRBD1 matching over 9 bases. CDR3 length: 17 amino acids. V lost 4 bases and J lost 0; bases outside the gene matches: 6. Germline assignment: CDR1 MDHEN and CDR2 SYDVKM.

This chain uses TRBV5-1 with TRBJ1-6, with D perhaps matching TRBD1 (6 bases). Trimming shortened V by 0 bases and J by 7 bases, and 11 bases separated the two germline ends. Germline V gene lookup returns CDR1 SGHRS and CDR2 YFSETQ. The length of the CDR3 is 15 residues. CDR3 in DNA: TGCGCCAGCAGCTTGGCTGGGAGGGGGAATTCACCCCTCCACTTT. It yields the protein CASSLAGRGNSPLHF.

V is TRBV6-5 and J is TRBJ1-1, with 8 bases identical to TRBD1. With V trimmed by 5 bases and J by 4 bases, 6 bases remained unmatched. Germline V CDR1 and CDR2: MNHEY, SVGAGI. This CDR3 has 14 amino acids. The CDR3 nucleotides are TGTGCCAGCAGTAATCAGGGGGCGAGCACTGAAGCTTTCTTT. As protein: CASSNQGASTEAFF.

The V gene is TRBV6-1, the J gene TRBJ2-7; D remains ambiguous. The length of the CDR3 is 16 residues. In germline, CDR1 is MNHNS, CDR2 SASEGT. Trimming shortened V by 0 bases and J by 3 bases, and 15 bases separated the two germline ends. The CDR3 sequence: CASSEALSRTGYEQYF. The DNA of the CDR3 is TGTGCCAGCAGTGAAGCGCTTAGCAGAACTGGCTACGAGCAGTACTTC.